One T cell receptor (beta chain) is described in this entry. This sample is drawn from a study of blood T cell repertoires in COVID-19. This CDR3 spans 16 amino acids. Germline lookup yields CDR1 MNHNY and CDR2 SVGAGI (reference sequence). V gave up 0 bases and J gave up 5 bases, with 13 bases separating them. The data were produced by immunoSEQ multiplex PCR, yet TCRdb's version contains in-frame clones alone and is incomplete. Among roughly 150,000 clones listed, about 83% were seen once. The V and J genes are TRBV6-6 and TRBJ2-2; D is unclear. This TCR was recovered from a woman in her 70s who had recovered from COVID-19. The sequencing sample was made of peripheral blood. Here the CDR3 reads CASSYSRPRGTGELFF. For the CDR3, the DNA is TGTGCCAGCAGTTACTCGAGGCCCCGTGGAACCGGGGAGCTGTTTTTT.